This T cell receptor beta chain came from a study of blood T cells in healthy people across ages. Study-wide points: With age, beta diversity per million T cells declined roughly linearly, significantly by 35 to 40.

Researchers collected ten milliliters of peripheral blood from every single donor. CDR1 LGHNA and CDR2 YNFKEQ come from the germline V gene. This CDR3 spans 17 amino acids. About this clonotype itself: The target antigen is unknown.

Combining a sample-barcoded 5' primer with a J-beta primer mix, a second PCR ran for about 7 to 12 cycles. From the 5' RACE reads, TCRdb called clonotypes with MiXCR, one entry per CDR3 protein. The data contain around 1,100,000 distinct CDR3 sequences, about two fifths of them seen just once; the ten biggest clones take up about an eighth. The sample was blood. J is TRBJ2-1 and V is TRBV4-2, with D perhaps matching TRBD2 (5 bases). The DNA end is more similar to TRBJ2-7, so the J call may be wrong. This TCR was sampled from a man aged 18 to 30 in good health. Written as DNA, the CDR3 is TGTGCCAGCAGCCGCGGGTCCAGGCAGCAGATATACAATGAGCAGTACTTC. As protein: CASSRGSRQQIYNEQYF.